Listed below are T cell receptor beta chains from one sample, sequenced in a study of vaccination and CD4 T cells after COVID-19. No antigen is known for these receptors. TCRdb re-called the PCR reads through MiXCR, storing one row per CDR3 protein. The data contain under 11,000 distinct CDR3 sequences, approximately 70% of them seen just once; the ten biggest clones take up 10%. The sequenced sample was CD4+ T cells from blood, cultured in vitro. The receptors here all came from a human donor who had recovered from COVID-19. Both conserved end residues are part of each CDR3. A D gene is named only where the DNA matches it firmly. Size is stated for part of the rows, as once, few or many counts, or as a class when the clone is expanded.

>TRBV11-2|-|TRBD1|TRBJ1-2
CASSLNTGGIGYTF
TGTGCCAGCAGCTTAAATACAGGGGGCATCGGCTACACCTTC
>TRBV12-3/TRBV12-4|-|-|TRBJ1-4
CASSTNRDPNEKLFF
TGTGCCAGCAGTACGAACAGGGACCCTAATGAAAAACTGTTTTTT
>TRBV6-1|-|-|TRBJ2-1
CASSPGPYNEQFF
TGTGCCAGCAGTCCTGGCCCGTACAATGAGCAGTTCTTC
>TRBV6-1|-|TRBD1|TRBJ1-1
CASRMTGVNTEAFF
TGTGCCAGCAGAATGACAGGGGTGAACACTGAAGCTTTCTTT
>TRBV12-3/TRBV12-4|large|-|TRBJ2-7
CASSPTRAFSYEQYF
TGTGCCAGCAGCCCTACTAGGGCCTTCTCCTACGAGCAGTACTTC
>TRBV20-1|-|-|TRBJ1-3
CSAPPGVGGNTIYF
TGCAGTGCCCCGCCCGGGGTGGGTGGAAACACCATATATTTT
>TRBV4-1|-|-|TRBJ1-3
CASSQLDLGFSGNTIYF
TGCGCCAGCAGCCAATTGGACCTGGGTTTCTCTGGAAACACCATATATTTT
>TRBV28|-|-|TRBJ2-5
CASRRTRTSKQETQYF
TGTGCCAGCAGAAGAACTCGGACCTCAAAACAAGAGACCCAGTACTTC
>TRBV6-1|medium-sized|-|TRBJ1-2
CASMQGTTRGYTF
TGTGCCAGCATGCAGGGCACTACGCGGGGCTACACCTTC
>TRBV7-6|few|-|TRBJ1-2
CASSLETRGRLINYGYTF
TGTGCCAGCAGCTTAGAAACCCGGGGACGGCTGATTAACTATGGCTACACCTTC
>TRBV6-7|few|-|TRBJ2-1
CASRPNGEQFF
TGTGCCAGCCGACCCAACGGTGAGCAGTTCTTC
>TRBV4-2|once|TRBD2|TRBJ2-3
CASSGLAGDTDTQYF
TGTGCCAGCAGTGGACTAGCGGGAGATACAGATACGCAGTATTTT
>TRBV20-1|once|-|TRBJ2-7
CSARGGTGAYERYF
TGCAGTGCTAGAGGGGGGACGGGCGCCTACGAGCGGTACTTC
>TRBV4-3|-|-|TRBJ2-3
CAPKRGEGTDTQYF
TGCGCCCCCAAGCGAGGGGAAGGAACAGATACGCAGTATTTT
>TRBV5-1|-|TRBD1|TRBJ2-2
CASSLGQGVLTGELFF
TGCGCCAGCAGCTTGGGTCAGGGGGTTCTAACCGGGGAGCTGTTTTTT
>TRBV20-1|-|-|TRBJ2-1
CSASEGTVAGEQFF
TGCAGTGCTAGTGAAGGGACGGTGGCGGGTGAGCAGTTCTTC
>TRBV6-1|-|-|TRBJ1-1
CASTKAKGLNTEAFF
TGTGCCAGCACTAAAGCGAAGGGTTTGAACACTGAAGCTTTCTTT
>TRBV11-3|-|TRBD2|TRBJ2-1
CASSLVSGRENEQFF
TGTGCCAGCAGCTTAGTTAGCGGGAGGGAAAATGAGCAGTTCTTC
>TRBV5-5|medium-sized|-|TRBJ2-5
CASSLAAGVGTQYF
TGTGCCAGCAGCTTGGCCGCAGGCGTTGGGACCCAGTACTTC
>TRBV5-1|-|TRBD2|TRBJ2-5
CASGTSGRLQETQYF
TGCGCCAGCGGGACTAGCGGGAGACTCCAAGAGACCCAGTACTTC
>TRBV2|few|-|TRBJ2-5
CASRFRGRTGETQYF
TGTGCCAGCAGGTTCCGGGGTAGGACCGGAGAGACCCAGTACTTC
>TRBV10-2|-|TRBD2|TRBJ2-7
CASSDRSGKGEQYF
TGCGCCAGCAGTGACCGTAGCGGGAAGGGCGAGCAGTACTTC
>TRBV7-3|-|-|TRBJ2-2
CASSLRVAGELFF
TGTGCCAGCAGCCTCAGGGTAGCCGGGGAGCTGTTTTTT
>TRBV4-1|-|TRBD2|TRBJ2-2
CASSQLDRGVTGELFF
TGCGCCAGCAGCCAGTTGGACCGGGGGGTCACCGGGGAGCTGTTTTTT